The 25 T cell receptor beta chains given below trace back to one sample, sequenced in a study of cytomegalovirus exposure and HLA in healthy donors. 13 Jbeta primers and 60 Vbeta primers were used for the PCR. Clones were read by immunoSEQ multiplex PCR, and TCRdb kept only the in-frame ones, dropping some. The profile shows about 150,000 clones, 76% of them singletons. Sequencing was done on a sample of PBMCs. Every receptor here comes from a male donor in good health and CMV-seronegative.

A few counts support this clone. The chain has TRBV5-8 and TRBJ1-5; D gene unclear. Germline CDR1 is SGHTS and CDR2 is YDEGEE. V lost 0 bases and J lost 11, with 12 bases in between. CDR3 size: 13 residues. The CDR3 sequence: CASSLVSDSTQHF. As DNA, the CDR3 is TGTGCCAGCAGCTTGGTGTCAGATTCAACCCAGCATTTT.

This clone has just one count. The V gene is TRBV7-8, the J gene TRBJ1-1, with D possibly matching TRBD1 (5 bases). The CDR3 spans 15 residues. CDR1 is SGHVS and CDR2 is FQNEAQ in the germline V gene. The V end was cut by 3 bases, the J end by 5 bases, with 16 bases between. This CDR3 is CASSFLTGRATEAFF. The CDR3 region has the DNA TGTGCCAGCAGCTTCCTCACGGGCAGGGCAACTGAAGCTTTCTTT.

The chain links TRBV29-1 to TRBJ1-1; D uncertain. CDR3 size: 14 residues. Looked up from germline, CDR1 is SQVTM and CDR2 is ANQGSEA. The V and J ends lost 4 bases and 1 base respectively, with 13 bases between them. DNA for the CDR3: TGCAGCGTTGGATTTCGGGGTGGGAACACTGAAGCTTTCTTT. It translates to CSVGFRGGNTEAFF.

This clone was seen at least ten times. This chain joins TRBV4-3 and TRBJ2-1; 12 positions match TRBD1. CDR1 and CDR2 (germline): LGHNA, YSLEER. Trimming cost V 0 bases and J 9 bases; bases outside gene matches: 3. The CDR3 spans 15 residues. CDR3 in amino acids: CASSQEGTGGIEQFF. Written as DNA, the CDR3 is TGCGCCAGCAGCCAAGAAGGGACAGGGGGCATTGAGCAGTTCTTC.

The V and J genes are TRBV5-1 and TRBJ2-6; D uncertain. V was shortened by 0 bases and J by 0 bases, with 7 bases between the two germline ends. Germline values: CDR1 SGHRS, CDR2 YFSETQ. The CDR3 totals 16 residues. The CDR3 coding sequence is TGCGCCAGCAGCTTGGTGGTGGCCTCTGGGGCCAACGTCCTGACTTTC. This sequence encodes CASSLVVASGANVLTF.

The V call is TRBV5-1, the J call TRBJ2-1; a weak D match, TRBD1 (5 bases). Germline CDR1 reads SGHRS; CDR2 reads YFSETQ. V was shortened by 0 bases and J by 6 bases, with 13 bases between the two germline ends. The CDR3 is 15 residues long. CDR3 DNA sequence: TGCGCCAGCAGCTTGGTGGCAGGAAGGGGCAATGAGCAGTTCTTC. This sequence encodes CASSLVAGRGNEQFF.

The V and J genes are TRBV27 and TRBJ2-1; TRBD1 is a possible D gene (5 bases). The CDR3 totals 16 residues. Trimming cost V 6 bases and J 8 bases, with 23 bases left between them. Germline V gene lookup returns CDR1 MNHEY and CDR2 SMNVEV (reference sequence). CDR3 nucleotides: TGTGCCAGCAGCGTCTCCCTCCCAGGGCTAATAGATGAGCAGTTCTTC. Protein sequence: CASSVSLPGLIDEQFF.

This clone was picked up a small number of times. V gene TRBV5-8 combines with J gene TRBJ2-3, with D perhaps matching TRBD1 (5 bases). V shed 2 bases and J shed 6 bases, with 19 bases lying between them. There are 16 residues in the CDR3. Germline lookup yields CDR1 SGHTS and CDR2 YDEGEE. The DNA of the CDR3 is TGTGCCAGCAGCTTCTTTCCGACAGAGTCACCGGATACGCAGTATTTT. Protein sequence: CASSFFPTESPDTQYF.

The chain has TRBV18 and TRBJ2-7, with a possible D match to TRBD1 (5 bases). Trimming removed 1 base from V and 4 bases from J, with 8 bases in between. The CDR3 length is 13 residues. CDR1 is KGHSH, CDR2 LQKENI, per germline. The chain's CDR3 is CASSPRGRYEQYF. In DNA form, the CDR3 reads TGTGCCAGCTCACCACGGGGCCGATACGAGCAGTACTTC.

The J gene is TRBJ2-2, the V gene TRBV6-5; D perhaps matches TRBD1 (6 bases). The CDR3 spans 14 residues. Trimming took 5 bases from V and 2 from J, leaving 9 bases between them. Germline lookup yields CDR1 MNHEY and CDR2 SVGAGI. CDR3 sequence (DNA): TGTGCCAGCAGTCGGGGACACAACACCGGGGAGCTGTTTTTT. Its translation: CASSRGHNTGELFF.

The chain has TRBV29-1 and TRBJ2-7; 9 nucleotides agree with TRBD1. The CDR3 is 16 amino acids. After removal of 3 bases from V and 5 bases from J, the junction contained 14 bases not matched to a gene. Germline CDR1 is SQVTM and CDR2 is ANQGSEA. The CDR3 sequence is CSVERAGTGTPHEQYF. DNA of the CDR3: TGCAGCGTTGAGCGGGCCGGGACAGGGACACCCCACGAGCAGTACTTC.

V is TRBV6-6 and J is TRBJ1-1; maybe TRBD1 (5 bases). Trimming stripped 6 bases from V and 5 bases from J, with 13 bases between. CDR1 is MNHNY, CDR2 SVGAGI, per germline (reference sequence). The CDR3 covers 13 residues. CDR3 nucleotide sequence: TGTGCCAGCAGCCCGCACGGGGGAACTGAAGCTTTCTTT. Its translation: CASSPHGGTEAFF.

The CDR3 region has the DNA TGTGCCAGCAGCTTAGCCCGGGTCGTGAACACCGGGGAGCTGTTTTTT. Encoded protein: CASSLARVVNTGELFF. The rearrangement joins TRBV7-6 to TRBJ2-2; no definite D call. Between the trimmed V and J ends, which lost 0 bases and 1 base, there was a span of 9 bases. The CDR3 sequence is 16 residues long. The germline CDR1 and CDR2 sequences are SGHVS and FNYEAQ.

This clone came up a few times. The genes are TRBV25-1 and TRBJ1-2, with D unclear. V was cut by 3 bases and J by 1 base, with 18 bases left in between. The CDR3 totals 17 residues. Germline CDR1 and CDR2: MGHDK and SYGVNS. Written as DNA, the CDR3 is TGTGCCAGCAGTGATCCCCAAAACAAACATGTTAACTATGGCTACACCTTC. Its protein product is CASSDPQNKHVNYGYTF.

The CDR3 coding sequence is TGTGCCAGCAGCCCCGCCGGGGGGGGGAGCGAGCAGTACTTC. Translation gives CASSPAGGGSEQYF. This chain joins TRBV7-2 and TRBJ2-7; 8 nucleotides agree with TRBD2. This CDR3 is 14 amino acids long. The trim removed 5 bases at V and 6 bases at J, leaving 9 bases unmatched. The germline V gene encodes CDR1 SGHTA and CDR2 FQGNSA.

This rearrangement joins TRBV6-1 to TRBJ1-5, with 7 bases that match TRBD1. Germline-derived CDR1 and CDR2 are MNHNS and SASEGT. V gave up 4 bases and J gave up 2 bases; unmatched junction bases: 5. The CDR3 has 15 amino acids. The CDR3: CASSADRAGNQPQHF. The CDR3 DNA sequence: TGTGCCAGCAGTGCCGACAGGGCGGGCAATCAGCCCCAGCATTTT.

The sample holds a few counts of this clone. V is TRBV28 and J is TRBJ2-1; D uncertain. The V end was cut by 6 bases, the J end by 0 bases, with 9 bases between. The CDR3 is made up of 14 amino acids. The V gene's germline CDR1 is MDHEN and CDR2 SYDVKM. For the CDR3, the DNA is TGTGCCAGCAGGGCGGCAAGCTCCTACAATGAGCAGTTCTTC. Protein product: CASRAASSYNEQFF. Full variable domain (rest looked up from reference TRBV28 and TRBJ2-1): DVKVTQSSRYLVKRTGEKVFLECVQDMDHENMFWYRQDPGLGLRLIYFSYDVKMKEKGDIPEGYSVSREKKERFSLILESASTNQTSMYLCASRAASSYNEQFFGPGTRLTVL.

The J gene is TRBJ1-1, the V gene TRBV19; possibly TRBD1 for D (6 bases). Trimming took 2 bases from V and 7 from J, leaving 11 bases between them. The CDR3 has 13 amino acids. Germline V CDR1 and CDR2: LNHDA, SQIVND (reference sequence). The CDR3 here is CASSILQGGEAFF. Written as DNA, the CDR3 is TGTGCCAGTAGTATATTACAGGGCGGTGAAGCTTTCTTT.

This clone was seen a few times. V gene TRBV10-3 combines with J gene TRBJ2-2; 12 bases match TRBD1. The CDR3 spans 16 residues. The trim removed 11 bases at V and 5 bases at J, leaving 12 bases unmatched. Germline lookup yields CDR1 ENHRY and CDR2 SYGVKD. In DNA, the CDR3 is TGTGCCGGGAGCCAGGGACAGGGGGCCGAAACCGGGGAGCTGTTTTTT. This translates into CAGSQGQGAETGELFF.

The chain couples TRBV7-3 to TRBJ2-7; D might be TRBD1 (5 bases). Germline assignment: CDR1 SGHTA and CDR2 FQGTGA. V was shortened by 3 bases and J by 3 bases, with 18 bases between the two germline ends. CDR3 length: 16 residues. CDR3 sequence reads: CASSLTPTEIIYEQYF. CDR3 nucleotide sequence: TGTGCCAGCAGCTTGACCCCGACAGAGATCATCTACGAGCAGTACTTC.

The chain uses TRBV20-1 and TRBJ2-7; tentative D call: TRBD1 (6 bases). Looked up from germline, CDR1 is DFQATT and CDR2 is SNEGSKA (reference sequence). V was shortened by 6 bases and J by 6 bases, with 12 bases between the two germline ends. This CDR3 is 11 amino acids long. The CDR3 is CSAPGQLEQYF. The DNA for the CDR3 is TGCAGTGCCCCGGGACAACTCGAGCAGTACTTC.

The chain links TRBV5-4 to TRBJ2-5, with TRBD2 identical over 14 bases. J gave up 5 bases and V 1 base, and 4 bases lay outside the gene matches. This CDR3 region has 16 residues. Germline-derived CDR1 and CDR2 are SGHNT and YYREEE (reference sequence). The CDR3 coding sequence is TGTGCCAGCAGCTTGATGACTAGCGGGGGGGCTGAGACCCAGTACTTC. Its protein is CASSLMTSGGAETQYF.

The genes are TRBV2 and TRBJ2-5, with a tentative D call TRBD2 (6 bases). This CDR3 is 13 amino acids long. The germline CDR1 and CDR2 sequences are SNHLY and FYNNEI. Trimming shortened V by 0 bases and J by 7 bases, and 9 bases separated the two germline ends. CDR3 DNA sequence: TGTGCCAGCAGTGAAGCGGGTAGCGGGACCCAGTACTTC. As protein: CASSEAGSGTQYF.

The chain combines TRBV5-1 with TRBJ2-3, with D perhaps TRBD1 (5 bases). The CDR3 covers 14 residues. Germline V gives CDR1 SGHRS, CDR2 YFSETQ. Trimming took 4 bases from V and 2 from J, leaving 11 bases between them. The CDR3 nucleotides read TGCGCCAGCAGCCCAGGGCGGCCCACAGATACGCAGTATTTT. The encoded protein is CASSPGRPTDTQYF.

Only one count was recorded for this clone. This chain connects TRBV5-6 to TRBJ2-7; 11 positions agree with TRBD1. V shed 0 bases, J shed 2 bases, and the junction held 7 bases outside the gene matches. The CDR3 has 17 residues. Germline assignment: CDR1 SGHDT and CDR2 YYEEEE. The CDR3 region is CASSLGPPGQGAYEQYF. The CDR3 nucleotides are TGTGCCAGCAGCTTGGGACCACCGGGACAGGGGGCCTACGAGCAGTACTTC. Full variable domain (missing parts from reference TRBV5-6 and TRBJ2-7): DAGVTQSPTHLIKTRGQQVTLRCSPKSGHDTVSWYQQALGQGPQFIFQYYEEEERQRGNFPDRFSGHQFPNYSSELNVNALLLGDSALYLCASSLGPPGQGAYEQYFGPGTRLTVT.